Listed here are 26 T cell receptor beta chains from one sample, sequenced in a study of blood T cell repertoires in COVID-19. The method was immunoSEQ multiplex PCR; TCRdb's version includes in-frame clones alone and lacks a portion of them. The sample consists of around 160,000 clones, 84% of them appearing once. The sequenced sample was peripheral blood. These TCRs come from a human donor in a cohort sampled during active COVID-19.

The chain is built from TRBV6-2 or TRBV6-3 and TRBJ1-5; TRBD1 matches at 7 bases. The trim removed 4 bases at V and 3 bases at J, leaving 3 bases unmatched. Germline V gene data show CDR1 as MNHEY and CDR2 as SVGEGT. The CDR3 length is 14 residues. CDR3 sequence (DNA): TGTGCCAGCAGTTGGACAGGCCTCAATCAGCCCCAGCATTTT. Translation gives CASSWTGLNQPQHF.

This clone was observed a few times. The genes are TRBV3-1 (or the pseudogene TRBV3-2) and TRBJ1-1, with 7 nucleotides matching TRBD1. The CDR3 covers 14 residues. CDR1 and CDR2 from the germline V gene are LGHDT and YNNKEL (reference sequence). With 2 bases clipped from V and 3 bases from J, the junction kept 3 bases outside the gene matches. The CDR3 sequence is CASSQRTGDTEAFF. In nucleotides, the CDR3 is TGTGCCAGCAGCCAAAGAACAGGGGACACTGAAGCTTTCTTT.

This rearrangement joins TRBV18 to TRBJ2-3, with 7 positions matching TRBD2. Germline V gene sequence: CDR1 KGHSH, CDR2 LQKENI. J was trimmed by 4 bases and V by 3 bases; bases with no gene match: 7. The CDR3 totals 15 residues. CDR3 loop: CASSPLTSVADTQYF. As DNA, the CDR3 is TGTGCCAGCTCACCTCTAACTAGCGTCGCAGATACGCAGTATTTT.

The CDR3 protein is CASSLGDRVGTDTQYF. CDR3 DNA: TGTGCCAGCAGCTTAGGGGACAGGGTCGGCACAGATACGCAGTATTTT. V gene TRBV7-9 combines with J gene TRBJ2-3, with 9 bases matching TRBD1. J gave up 1 base and V 1 base, and 3 bases lay outside the gene matches. This CDR3 contains 16 residues. CDR1 is SEHNR and CDR2 is FQNEAQ in the germline V gene (reference sequence).

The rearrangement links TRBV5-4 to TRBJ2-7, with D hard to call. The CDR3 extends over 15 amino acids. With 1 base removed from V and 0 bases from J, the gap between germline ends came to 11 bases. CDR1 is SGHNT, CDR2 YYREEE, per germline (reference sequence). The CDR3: CASSLRVSSSYEQYF. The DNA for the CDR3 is TGTGCCAGCAGCTTGCGGGTATCAAGCTCCTACGAGCAGTACTTC. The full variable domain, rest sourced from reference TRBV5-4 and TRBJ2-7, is ETGVTQSPTHLIKTRGQQVTLRCSSQSGHNTVSWYQQALGQGPQFIFQYYREEENGRGNFPPRFSGLQFPNYSSELNVNALELDDSALYLCASSLRVSSSYEQYFGPGTRLTVT.

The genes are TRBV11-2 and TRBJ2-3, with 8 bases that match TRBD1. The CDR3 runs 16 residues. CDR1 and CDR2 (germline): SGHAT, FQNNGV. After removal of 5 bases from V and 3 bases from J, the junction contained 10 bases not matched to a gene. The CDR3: CASSGRQGMLTDTQYF. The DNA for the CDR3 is TGTGCCAGCAGCGGACGACAGGGGATGCTGACAGATACGCAGTATTTT.

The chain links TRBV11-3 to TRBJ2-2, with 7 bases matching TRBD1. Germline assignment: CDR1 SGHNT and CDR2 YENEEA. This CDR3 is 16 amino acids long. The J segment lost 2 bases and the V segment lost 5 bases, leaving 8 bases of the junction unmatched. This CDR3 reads CASSPRTGVNTGELFF. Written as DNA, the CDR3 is TGTGCCAGCAGCCCTAGGACAGGAGTAAACACCGGGGAGCTGTTTTTT. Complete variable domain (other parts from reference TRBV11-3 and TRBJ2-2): EAGVVQSPRYKIIEKKQPVAFWCNPISGHNTLYWYLQNLGQGPELLIRYENEEAVDDSQLPKDRFSAERLKGVDSTLKIQPAELGDSAVYLCASSPRTGVNTGELFFGEGSRLTVL.

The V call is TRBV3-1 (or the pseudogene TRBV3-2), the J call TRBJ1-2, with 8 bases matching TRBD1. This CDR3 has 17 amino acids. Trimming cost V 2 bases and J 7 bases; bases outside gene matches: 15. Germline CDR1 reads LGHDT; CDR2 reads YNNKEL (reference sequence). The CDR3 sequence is CASSQYSGQGLLGGYTF. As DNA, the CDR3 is TGTGCCAGCAGCCAATACTCCGGACAGGGTCTTTTAGGTGGCTACACCTTC.

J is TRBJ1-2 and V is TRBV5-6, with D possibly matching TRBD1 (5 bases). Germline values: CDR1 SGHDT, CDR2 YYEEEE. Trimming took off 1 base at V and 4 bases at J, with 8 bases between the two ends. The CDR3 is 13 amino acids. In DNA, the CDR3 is TGTGCCAGCAGCTTGAAAGGGGCCTATGGCTACACCTTC. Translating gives CASSLKGAYGYTF.

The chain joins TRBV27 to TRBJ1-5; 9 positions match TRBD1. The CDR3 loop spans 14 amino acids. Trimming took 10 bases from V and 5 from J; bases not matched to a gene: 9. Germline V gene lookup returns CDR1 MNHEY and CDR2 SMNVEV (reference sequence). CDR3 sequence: CATNSRQGDQPQHF. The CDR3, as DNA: TGTGCCACCAATTCGCGACAGGGGGATCAGCCCCAGCATTTT.

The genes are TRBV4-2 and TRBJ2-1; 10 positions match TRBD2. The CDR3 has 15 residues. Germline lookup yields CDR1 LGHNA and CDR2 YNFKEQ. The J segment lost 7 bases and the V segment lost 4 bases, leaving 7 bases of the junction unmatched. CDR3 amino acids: CASSPAAGGENEQFF. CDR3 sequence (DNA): TGTGCCAGCAGCCCAGCAGCGGGGGGGGAGAATGAGCAGTTCTTC.

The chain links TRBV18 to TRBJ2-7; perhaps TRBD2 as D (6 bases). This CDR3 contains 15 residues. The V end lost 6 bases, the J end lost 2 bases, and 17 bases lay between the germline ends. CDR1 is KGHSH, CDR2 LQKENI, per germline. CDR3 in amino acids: CASSGGASDAYEQYF. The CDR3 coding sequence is TGTGCCAGCTCCGGCGGCGCTAGCGACGCCTACGAGCAGTACTTC.

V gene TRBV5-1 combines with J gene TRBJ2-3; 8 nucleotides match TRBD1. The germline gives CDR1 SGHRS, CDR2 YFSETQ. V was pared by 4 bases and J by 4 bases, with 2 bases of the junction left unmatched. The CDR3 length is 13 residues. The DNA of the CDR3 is TGCGCCAGCAGCCCCAGGGGGCCAGATACGCAGTATTTT. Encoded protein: CASSPRGPDTQYF.

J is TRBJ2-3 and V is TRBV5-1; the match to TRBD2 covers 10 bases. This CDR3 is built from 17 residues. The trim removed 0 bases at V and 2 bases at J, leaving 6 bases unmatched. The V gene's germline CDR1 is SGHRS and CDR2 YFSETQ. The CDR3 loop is CASSLAKAGGITDTQYF. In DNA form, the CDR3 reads TGCGCCAGCAGCTTGGCGAAAGCGGGGGGGATCACAGATACGCAGTATTTT.

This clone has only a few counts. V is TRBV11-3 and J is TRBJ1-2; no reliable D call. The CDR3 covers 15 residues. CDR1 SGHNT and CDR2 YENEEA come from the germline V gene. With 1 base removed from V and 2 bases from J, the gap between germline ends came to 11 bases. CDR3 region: CASSLATDWNYGYTF. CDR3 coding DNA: TGTGCCAGCAGCTTAGCTACCGACTGGAACTATGGCTACACCTTC.

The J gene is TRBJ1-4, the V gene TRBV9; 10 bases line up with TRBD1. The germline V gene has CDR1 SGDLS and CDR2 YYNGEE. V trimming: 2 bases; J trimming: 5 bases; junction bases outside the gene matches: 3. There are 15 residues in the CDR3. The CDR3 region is CASSVRTGGNEKLFF. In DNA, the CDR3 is TGTGCCAGCAGCGTCAGGACAGGGGGGAATGAAAAACTGTTTTTT.

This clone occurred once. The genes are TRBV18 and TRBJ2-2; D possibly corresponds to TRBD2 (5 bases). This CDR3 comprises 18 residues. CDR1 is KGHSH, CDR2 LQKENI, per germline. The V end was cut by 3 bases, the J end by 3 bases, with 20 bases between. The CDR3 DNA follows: TGTGCCAGCTCACCCCGAGGGTGGCAGCACGCGGACACCGGGGAGCTGTTTTTT. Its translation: CASSPRGWQHADTGELFF. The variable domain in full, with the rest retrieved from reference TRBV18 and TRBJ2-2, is NAGVMQNPRHLVRRRGQEARLRCSPMKGHSHVYWYRQLPEEGLKFMVYLQKENIIDESGMPKERFSAEFPKEGPSILRIQQVVRGDSAAYFCASSPRGWQHADTGELFFGEGSRLTVL.

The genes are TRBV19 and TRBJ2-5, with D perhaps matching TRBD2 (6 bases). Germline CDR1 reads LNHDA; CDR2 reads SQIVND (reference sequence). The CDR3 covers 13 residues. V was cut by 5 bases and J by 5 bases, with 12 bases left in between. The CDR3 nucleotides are TGTGCCAGTAGTCCGGGACTCCTGGAGACCCAGTACTTC. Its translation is CASSPGLLETQYF.

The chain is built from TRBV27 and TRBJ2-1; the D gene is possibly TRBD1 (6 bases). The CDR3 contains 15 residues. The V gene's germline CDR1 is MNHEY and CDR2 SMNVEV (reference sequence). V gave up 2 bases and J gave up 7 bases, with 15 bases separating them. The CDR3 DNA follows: TGTGCCAGCAGTTTACAGGGGACACCTCGTAATGAGCAGTTCTTC. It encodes CASSLQGTPRNEQFF.

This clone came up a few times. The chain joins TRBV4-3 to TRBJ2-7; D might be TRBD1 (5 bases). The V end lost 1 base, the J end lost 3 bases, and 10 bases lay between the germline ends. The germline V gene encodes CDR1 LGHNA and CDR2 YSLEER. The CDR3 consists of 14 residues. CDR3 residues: CASSQGQGNYEQYF. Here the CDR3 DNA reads TGCGCCAGCAGCCAAGGCCAGGGAAACTACGAGCAGTACTTC.

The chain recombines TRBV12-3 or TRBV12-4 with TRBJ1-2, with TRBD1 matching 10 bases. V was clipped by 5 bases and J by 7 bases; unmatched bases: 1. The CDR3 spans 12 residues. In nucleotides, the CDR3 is TGTGCCAGCAGTGGACAGGGGGTTGGCTACACCTTC. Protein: CASSGQGVGYTF.

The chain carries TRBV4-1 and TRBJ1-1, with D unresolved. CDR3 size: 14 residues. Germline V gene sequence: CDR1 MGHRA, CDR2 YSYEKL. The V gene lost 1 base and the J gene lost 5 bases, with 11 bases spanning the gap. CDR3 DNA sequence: TGCGCCAGCAGCCAAGGGCCCCTGAGGACTGAAGCTTTCTTT. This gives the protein CASSQGPLRTEAFF.

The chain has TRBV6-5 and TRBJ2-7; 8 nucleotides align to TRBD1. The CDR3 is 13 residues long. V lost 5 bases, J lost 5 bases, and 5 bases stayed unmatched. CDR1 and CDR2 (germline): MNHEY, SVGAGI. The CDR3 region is CASSRTGQHEQYF. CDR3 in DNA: TGTGCCAGCAGTCGGACAGGGCAACACGAGCAGTACTTC.

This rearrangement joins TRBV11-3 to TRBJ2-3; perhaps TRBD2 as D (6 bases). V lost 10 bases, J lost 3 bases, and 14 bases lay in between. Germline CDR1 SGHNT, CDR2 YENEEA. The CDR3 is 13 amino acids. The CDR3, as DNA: TGTGCCACCCAGGACGGGGGAACAGATACGCAGTATTTT. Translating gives CATQDGGTDTQYF. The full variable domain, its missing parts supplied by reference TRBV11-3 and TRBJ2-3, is EAGVVQSPRYKIIEKKQPVAFWCNPISGHNTLYWYLQNLGQGPELLIRYENEEAVDDSQLPKDRFSAERLKGVDSTLKIQPAELGDSAVYLCATQDGGTDTQYFGPGTRLTVL.

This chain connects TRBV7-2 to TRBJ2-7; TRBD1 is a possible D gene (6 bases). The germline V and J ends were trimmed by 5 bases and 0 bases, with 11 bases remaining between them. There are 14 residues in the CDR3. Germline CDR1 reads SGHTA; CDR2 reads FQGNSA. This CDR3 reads CASSRDRNSYEQYF. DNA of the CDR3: TGTGCCAGCAGCCGCGACAGGAACTCCTACGAGCAGTACTTC.

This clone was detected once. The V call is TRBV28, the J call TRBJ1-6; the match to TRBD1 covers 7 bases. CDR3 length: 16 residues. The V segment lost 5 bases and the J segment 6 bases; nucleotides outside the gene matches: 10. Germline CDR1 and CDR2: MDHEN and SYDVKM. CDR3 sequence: CASSPIYRGRNSPLHF. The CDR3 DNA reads TGTGCCAGCAGTCCAATTTACAGGGGCCGTAATTCACCCCTCCACTTT.